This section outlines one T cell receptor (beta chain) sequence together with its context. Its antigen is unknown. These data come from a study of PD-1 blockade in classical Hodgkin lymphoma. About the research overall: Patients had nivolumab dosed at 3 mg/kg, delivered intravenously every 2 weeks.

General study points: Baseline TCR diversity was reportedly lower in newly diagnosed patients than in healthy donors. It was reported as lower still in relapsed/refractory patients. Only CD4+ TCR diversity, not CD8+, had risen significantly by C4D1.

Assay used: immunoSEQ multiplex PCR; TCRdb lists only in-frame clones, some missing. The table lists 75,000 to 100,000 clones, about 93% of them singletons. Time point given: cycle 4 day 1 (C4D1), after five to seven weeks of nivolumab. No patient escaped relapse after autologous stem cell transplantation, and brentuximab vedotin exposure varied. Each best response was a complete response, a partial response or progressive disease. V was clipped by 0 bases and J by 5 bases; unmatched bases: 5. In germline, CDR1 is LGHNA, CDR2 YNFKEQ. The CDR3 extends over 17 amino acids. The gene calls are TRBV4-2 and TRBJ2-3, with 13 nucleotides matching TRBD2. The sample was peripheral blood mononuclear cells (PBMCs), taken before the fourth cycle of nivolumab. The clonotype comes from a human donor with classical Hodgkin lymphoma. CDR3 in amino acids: CASSQDGGLAGIDTQYF. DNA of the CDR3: TGTGCCAGCAGCCAAGACGGGGGACTAGCGGGAATAGATACGCAGTATTTT.